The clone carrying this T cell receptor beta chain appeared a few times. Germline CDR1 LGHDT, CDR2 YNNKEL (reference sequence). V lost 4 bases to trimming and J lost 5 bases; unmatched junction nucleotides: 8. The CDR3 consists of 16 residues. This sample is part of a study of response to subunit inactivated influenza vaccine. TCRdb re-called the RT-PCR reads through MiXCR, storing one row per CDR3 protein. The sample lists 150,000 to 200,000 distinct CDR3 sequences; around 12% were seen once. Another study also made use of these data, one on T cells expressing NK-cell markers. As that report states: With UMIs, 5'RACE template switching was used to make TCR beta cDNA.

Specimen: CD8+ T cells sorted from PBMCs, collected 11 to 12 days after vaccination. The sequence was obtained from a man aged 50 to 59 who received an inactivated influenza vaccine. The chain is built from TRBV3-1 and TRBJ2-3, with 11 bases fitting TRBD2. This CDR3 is CASSPRSGGALDTQYF. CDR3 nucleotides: TGTGCCAGCAGCCCCCGTAGCGGGGGGGCCCTAGATACGCAGTATTTT.